A few counts support the clone carrying this T cell receptor beta chain. This sample is part of a study of blood T cell repertoires in COVID-19. The protocol was immunoSEQ multiplex PCR, while the TCRdb copy is restricted to in-frame clones and leaves out a portion. The repertoire consists of around 150,000 clones, with approximately 80% occurring once and the leading ten covering over 9.5%. From germline, CDR1 is MNHEY and CDR2 SVGAGI. CDR3 length: 13 amino acids. Trimming stripped 8 bases from V and 9 bases from J, with 14 bases between. The V and J genes are TRBV6-5 and TRBJ1-6; D possibly corresponds to TRBD1 (5 bases). This clonotype originated in a man in his fifties or sixties who had recovered from COVID-19. The specimen was peripheral blood. CDR3 bases: TGTGCCAGCCAGCTCCTCGGGGGTTCACCCCTCCACTTT. This gives the protein CASQLLGGSPLHF.